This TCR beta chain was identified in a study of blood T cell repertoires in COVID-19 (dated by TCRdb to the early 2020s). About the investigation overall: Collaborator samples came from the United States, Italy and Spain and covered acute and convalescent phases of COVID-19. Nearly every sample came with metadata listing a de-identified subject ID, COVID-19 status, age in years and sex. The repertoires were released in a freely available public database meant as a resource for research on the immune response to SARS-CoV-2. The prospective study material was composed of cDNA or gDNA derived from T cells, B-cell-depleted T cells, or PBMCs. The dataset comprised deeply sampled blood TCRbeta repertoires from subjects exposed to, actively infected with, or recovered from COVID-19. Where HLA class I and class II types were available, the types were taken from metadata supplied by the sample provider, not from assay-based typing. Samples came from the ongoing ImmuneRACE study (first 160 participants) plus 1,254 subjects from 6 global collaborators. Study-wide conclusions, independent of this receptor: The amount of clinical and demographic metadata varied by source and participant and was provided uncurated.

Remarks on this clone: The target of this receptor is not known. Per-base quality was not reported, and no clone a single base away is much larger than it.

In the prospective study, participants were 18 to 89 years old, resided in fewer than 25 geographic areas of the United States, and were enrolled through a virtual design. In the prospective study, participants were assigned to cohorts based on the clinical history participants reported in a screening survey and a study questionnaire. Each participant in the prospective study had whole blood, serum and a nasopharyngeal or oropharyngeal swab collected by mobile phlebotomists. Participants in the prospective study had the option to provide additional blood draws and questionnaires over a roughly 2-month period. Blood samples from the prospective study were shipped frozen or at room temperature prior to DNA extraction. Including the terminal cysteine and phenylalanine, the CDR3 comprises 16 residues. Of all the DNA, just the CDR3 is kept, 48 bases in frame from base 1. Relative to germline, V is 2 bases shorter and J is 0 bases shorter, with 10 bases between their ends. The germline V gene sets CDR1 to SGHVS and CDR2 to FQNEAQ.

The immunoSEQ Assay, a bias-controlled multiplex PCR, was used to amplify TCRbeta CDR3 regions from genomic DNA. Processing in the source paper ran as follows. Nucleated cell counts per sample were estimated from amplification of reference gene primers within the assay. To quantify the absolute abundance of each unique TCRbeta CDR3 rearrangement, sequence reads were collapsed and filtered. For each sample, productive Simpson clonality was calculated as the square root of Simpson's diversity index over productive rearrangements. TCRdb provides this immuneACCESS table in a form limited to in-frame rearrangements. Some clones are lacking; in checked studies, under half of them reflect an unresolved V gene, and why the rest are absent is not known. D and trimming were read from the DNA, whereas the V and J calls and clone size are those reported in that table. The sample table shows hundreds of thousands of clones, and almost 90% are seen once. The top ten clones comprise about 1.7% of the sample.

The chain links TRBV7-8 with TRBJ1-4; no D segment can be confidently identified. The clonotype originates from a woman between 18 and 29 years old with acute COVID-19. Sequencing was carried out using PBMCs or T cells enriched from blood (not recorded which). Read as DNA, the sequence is TGTGCCAGCAGCTTATCAGCGGGAGCAACTAATGAAAAACTGTTTTTT. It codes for CASSLSAGATNEKLFF.